A single sample is the source of the 9 T cell receptor beta chains below, sequenced in a study of blood T cells in healthy people across ages. Through a sample-barcoded 5' primer and a J-beta primer mix, a second PCR was run for about 6 to 11 cycles. TCRdb reanalysed the 5' RACE reads using MiXCR and keeps one entry per CDR3 protein. The sample shows 1.5 million to 2 million distinct CDR3 sequences, around 50% of them seen only once. Sequencing input: blood. These receptors all stem from a woman aged 40 to 50 in good health.

The rearrangement links TRBV6-6 to TRBJ2-7, with unresolved D. The CDR3 covers 12 residues. Germline V gene data show CDR1 as MNHNY and CDR2 as SVGAGI (reference sequence). The V end lost 10 bases, the J end lost 0 bases, and 10 bases lay between the germline ends. CDR3 DNA sequence: TGTGCCACCGGACGCGACTCCTACGAGCAGTACTTC. It is translated as CATGRDSYEQYF.

This clonotype came up a few times. CDR3 sequence: CASSPLERKRTDTQYF. CDR3 DNA sequence: TGTGCCAGCAGCCCTCTCGAGCGGAAACGCACAGATACGCAGTATTTT. The chain has TRBV28 and TRBJ2-3; a possible D gene is TRBD2 (5 bases). The CDR3 is 16 residues long. Trimming pared 6 bases from V and 1 base from J, leaving 17 bases between. Germline V gives CDR1 MDHEN, CDR2 SYDVKM.

The rearrangement links TRBV28 to TRBJ2-3; D is unclear. The CDR3 sequence is 10 residues long. V lost 8 bases and J 6 bases, leaving 6 bases between the germline ends. Per the germline V gene, CDR1 is MDHEN and CDR2 is SYDVKM. The CDR3 sequence is CASGFDTQYF. The CDR3 coding sequence is TGTGCCAGCGGGTTCGATACGCAGTATTTT.

To note about this clonotype: The junction and the germline gene differ at one end; a read error may be behind it. The chain uses TRBV4-3 and TRBJ1-6, with no clear D. CDR1 LGHNA and CDR2 YSLEER come from the germline V gene. CDR3 size: 13 residues. CDR3 in DNA: TGCGCCGGCAGCCAAGTCGGATTGTCACCCCTCCACTTT. It specifies CAGSQVGLSPLHF.

This clonotype was seen only a few times. The chain employs TRBV7-2 and TRBJ2-7; D not resolved. In germline, CDR1 is SGHTA, CDR2 FQGNSA. Trimming took off 5 bases at V and 5 bases at J, with 19 bases between the two ends. The CDR3 is 15 residues long. CDR3 DNA: TGTGCCAGCAGCCCCCAGCTGGTAGGGTCCGACGAGCAGTACTTC. Translation gives CASSPQLVGSDEQYF.

To note about this clonotype: A read error may produce the germline difference seen at one junction end. The V and J genes are TRBV7-2 and TRBJ1-6; 8 bases are a match to TRBD1. The CDR3 has 13 amino acids. CDR1 is SGHTA and CDR2 is FQGNSA in the germline V gene. The CDR3: CASSGQGHSPLHF. The CDR3 coding sequence is TGTGCCAGCAGCGGACAGGGTCATTCGCCCCTCCACTTT.

The chain combines TRBV29-1 with TRBJ2-3; unclear D gene. The V gene's germline CDR1 is SQVTM and CDR2 ANQGSEA. CDR3 length: 13 residues. V gave up 8 bases and J gave up 3 bases, with 15 bases separating them. Here the CDR3 DNA reads TGCAGCTCCCCGGGCCTCGGGACAGATACGCAGTATTTT. It specifies CSSPGLGTDTQYF.

This clonotype was seen just once. The junction does not match germline at one end; this may be a read error. The J gene is TRBJ2-3, the V gene TRBV5-1; D might be TRBD1 (6 bases). Germline V gene data show CDR1 as SGHRS and CDR2 as YFSETQ. The CDR3 is 13 amino acids. The CDR3 here is CTSSNTGLGTQYF. DNA for the CDR3: TGCACCAGCAGCAACACAGGGCTGGGTACGCAGTATTTT.

The chain is built from TRBV20-1 and TRBJ1-4, with unresolved D. V was cut by 3 bases and J by 8 bases, with 13 bases left in between. Germline V lookup: CDR1 DFQATT, CDR2 SNEGSKA (reference sequence). This CDR3 contains 13 residues. The CDR3, as DNA: TGCAGTGCTAGGTCCAGGATTGGGGAAAAACTGTTTTTT. Protein product: CSARSRIGEKLFF.